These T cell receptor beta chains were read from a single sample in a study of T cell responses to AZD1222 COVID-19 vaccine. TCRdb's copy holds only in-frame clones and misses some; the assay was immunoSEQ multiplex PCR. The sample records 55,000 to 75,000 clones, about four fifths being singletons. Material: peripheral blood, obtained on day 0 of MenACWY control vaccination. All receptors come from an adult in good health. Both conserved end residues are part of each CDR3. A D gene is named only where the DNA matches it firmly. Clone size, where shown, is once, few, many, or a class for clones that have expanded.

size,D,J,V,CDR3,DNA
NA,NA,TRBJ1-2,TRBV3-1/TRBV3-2,CASSQRAGERYGYTF,TGTGCCAGCAGCCAACGGGCAGGGGAGAGGTATGGCTACACCTTC
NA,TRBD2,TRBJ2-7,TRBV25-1,CASSELGRGEQYF,TGTGCCAGCAGTGAATTGGGGAGGGGCGAGCAGTACTTC
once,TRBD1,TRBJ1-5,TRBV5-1,CASSLAGGQPQHF,TGCGCCAGCAGCTTGGCAGGGGGACAGCCCCAGCATTTT
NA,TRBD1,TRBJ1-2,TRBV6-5,CASRELTTGNYGYTF,TGTGCCAGCAGGGAGCTGACGACAGGGAACTATGGCTACACCTTC
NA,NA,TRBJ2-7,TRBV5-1,CASRGGSYEQYF,TGCGCCAGCAGGGGCGGGTCCTACGAGCAGTACTTC
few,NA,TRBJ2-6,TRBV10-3,CAIPAHSGANVLTF,TGTGCCATCCCGGCTCACTCTGGGGCCAACGTCCTGACTTTC
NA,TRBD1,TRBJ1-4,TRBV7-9,CASSTDRDAEKLFF,TGTGCCAGCAGCACCGACAGGGACGCTGAAAAACTGTTTTTT
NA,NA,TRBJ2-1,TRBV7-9,CASSLVLPSHNEQFF,TGTGCCAGCAGCTTAGTGTTGCCGTCCCACAATGAGCAGTTCTTC
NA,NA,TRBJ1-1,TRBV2,CASRGGTEAFF,TGTGCCAGCAGAGGTGGGACTGAAGCTTTCTTT
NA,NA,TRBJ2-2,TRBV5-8,CASSLRMLDTGELFF,TGTGCCAGCAGCTTGAGGATGCTCGACACCGGGGAGCTGTTTTTT
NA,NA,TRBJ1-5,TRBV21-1,CASSKNRAPQPQHF,TGTGCCAGCAGCAAAAACAGGGCGCCTCAGCCCCAGCATTTT
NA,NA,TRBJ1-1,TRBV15,CATSRDNTEAFF,TGTGCCACCAGCAGGGACAACACTGAAGCTTTCTTT
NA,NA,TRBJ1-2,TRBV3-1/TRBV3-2,CASSQDRLGRDGYTF,TGTGCCAGCAGCCAAGATCGACTTGGACGGGATGGCTACACCTTC
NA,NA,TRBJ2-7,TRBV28,CASSLGHREQYF,TGTGCCAGCAGTTTAGGGCACCGCGAGCAGTACTTC
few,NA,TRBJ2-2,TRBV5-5,CASSFRPETGNTGELFF,TGTGCCAGCAGCTTTCGTCCCGAGACAGGGAACACCGGGGAGCTGTTTTTT
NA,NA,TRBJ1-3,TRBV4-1,CASSQDGGLSGNTIYF,TGCGCCAGCAGCCAAGATGGCGGACTCTCTGGAAACACCATATATTTT
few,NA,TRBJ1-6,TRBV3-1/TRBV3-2,CASSRESGNSPLHF,TGTGCCAGCAGCCGCGAATCAGGGAATTCACCCCTCCACTTT
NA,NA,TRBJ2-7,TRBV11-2,CASSSGAGSYEQYF,TGTGCCAGCAGCTCAGGGGCAGGGAGCTACGAGCAGTACTTC
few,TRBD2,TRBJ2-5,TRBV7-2,CASSPSSGEGETQYF,TGTGCCAGCAGCCCCTCTAGCGGGGAGGGGGAGACCCAGTACTTC
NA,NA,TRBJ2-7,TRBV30,CAWSTGGAYEQYF,TGTGCCTGGAGTACCGGAGGAGCCTACGAGCAGTACTTC
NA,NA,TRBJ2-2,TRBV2,CASSSMLAAGELFF,TGTGCCAGCAGTTCCATGTTAGCGGCCGGGGAGCTGTTTTTT
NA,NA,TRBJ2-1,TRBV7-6,CASSSPGVGYNEQFF,TGTGCCAGCAGCTCTCCGGGGGTTGGCTACAATGAGCAGTTCTTC
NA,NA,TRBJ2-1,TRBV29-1,CSVGGQGNEQFF,TGCAGCGTTGGGGGGCAGGGGAATGAGCAGTTCTTC
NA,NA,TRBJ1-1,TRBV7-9,CASSLDERGYTEAFF,TGTGCCAGCAGCTTAGATGAGAGGGGGTACACTGAAGCTTTCTTT
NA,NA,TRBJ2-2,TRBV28,CASSLGARTGGELFF,TGTGCCAGCAGTTTAGGGGCGCGGACCGGCGGGGAGCTGTTTTTT
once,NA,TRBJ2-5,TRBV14,CASSLGQLQQETQYF,TGTGCCAGCAGCCTGGGACAATTACAACAAGAGACCCAGTACTTC
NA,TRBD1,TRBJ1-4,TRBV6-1,CASSDNRQGYEKLFF,TGTGCCAGCAGTGATAACAGACAGGGCTATGAAAAACTGTTTTTT
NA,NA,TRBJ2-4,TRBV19,CASSPDGTRLAKNIQYF,TGTGCCAGTAGTCCTGACGGGACACGTCTTGCCAAAAACATTCAGTACTTC
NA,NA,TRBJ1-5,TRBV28,CASSFGQSSNQPQHF,TGTGCCAGCAGTTTTGGACAGTCCAGCAATCAGCCCCAGCATTTT
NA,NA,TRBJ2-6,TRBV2,CASLRDPGANVLTF,TGTGCCAGTTTGAGGGACCCTGGGGCCAACGTCCTGACTTTC
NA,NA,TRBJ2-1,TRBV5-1,CAGPGNEQFF,TGCGCCGGCCCCGGGAATGAGCAGTTCTTC
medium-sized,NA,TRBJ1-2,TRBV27,CASSPDGNYGYTF,TGTGCCAGCAGTCCCGACGGAAACTATGGCTACACCTTC
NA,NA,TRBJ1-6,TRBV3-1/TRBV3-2,CASSQGGGQGRSPLHF,TGTGCCAGCAGCCAAGGGGGGGGGCAGGGGCGATCACCCCTCCACTTT
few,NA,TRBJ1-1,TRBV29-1,CSVGGIIPGGAMNTEAFF,TGCAGCGTCGGAGGGATTATACCTGGTGGAGCGATGAACACTGAAGCTTTCTTT
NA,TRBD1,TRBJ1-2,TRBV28,CASSLQQGINGYTF,TGTGCCAGCAGTCTCCAACAGGGGATCAATGGCTACACCTTC
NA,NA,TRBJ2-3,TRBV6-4,CASSDSGLPTDTQYF,TGTGCCAGCAGTGACTCAGGGTTACCCACAGATACGCAGTATTTT
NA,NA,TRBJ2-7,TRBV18,CASSPNGQNEQYF,TGTGCCAGCTCACCTAACGGACAGAACGAGCAGTACTTC
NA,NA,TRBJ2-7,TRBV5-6,CASSPGPGTIEQYF,TGTGCCAGCAGCCCTGGTCCAGGGACCATCGAGCAGTACTTC
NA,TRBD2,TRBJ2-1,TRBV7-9,CASSVGLAGDNEQFF,TGTGCCAGCAGCGTGGGACTAGCGGGCGACAATGAGCAGTTCTTC
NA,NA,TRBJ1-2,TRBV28,CASSLNGVYGYTF,TGTGCCAGCAGTTTAAACGGGGTCTATGGCTACACCTTC
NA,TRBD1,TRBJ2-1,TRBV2,CASTQGTSYNEQFF,TGTGCCAGCACACAGGGGACGTCCTACAATGAGCAGTTCTTC
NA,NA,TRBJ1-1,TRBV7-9,CASSPHGGAGSEAFF,TGTGCCAGCAGCCCTCACGGGGGCGCAGGTTCTGAAGCTTTCTTT
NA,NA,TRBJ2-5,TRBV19,CASSMGGVGETQYF,TGTGCCAGCTCCATGGGGGGAGTGGGGGAGACCCAGTACTTC
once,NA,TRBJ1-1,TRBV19,CASSIEGTAATEAFF,TGTGCCAGTAGTATTGAGGGGACGGCCGCGACTGAAGCTTTCTTT
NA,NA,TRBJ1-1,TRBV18,CASSPPTRTEAFF,TGTGCCAGCTCACCACCGACGCGAACTGAAGCTTTCTTT
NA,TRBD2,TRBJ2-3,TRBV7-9,CASSQTSGGVPDTQYF,TGTGCCAGCAGCCAGACTAGCGGGGGAGTCCCAGATACGCAGTATTTT
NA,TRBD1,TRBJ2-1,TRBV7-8,CASKGQGYNEQFF,TGTGCCAGCAAAGGACAGGGTTACAATGAGCAGTTCTTC
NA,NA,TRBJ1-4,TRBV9,CASSRLATNEKLFF,TGTGCCAGCAGCCGACTTGCAACTAATGAAAAACTGTTTTTT
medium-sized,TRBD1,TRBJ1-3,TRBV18,CASSPTGGPSGNTIYF,TGTGCCAGCTCACCCACAGGGGGCCCCTCTGGAAACACCATATATTTT
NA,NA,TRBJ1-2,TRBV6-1,CASSEGHSLYGYTF,TGTGCCAGCAGTGAAGGACACTCCCTCTATGGCTACACCTTC
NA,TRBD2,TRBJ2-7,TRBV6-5,CASSSAGGEQYF,TGTGCCAGCAGCAGTGCGGGGGGCGAGCAGTACTTC
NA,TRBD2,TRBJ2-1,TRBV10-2,CASRTSGRSEQFF,TGCGCCAGCAGAACTAGCGGGAGAAGTGAGCAGTTCTTC
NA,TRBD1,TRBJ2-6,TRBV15,CATSFGAGTASSGANVLTF,TGTGCCACCAGCTTTGGGGCCGGGACAGCCTCCTCTGGGGCCAACGTCCTGACTTTC
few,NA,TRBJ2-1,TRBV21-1,CASSKESSGTGEDEQFF,TGTGCCAGCAGCAAAGAAAGCTCCGGGACAGGGGAGGATGAGCAGTTCTTC